The 32 T cell receptor beta chains below come from one sample, sequenced in a study of blood T cell repertoires in COVID-19. Sequencing was performed with immunoSEQ multiplex PCR; in TCRdb, only in-frame clones are kept and a portion is missing. The profile covers 200,000 to 250,000 clones, with approximately 78% appearing a single time and less than 9.5% taken by the ten largest. Sequenced material: peripheral blood. The receptor set was obtained from an elderly woman with COVID-19, enrolled during active disease.

This clone was counted a single time. The gene calls are TRBV5-6 and TRBJ1-2; D possibly corresponds to TRBD1 (5 bases). Trimming took 0 bases from V and 2 from J, leaving 5 bases between them. Germline V gene data show CDR1 as SGHDT and CDR2 as YYEEEE. The CDR3 consists of 13 residues. CDR3: CASSLEGNYGYTF. The CDR3 nucleotides are TGTGCCAGCAGCTTGGAGGGGAACTATGGCTACACCTTC.

In its sample, this clone was seen a few times. V and J are TRBV5-1 and TRBJ1-1; 8 bases fit TRBD1. There are 15 residues in the CDR3. The J segment lost 6 bases and the V segment lost 0 bases, leaving 7 bases of the junction unmatched. The germline V gene encodes CDR1 SGHRS and CDR2 YFSETQ. As DNA, the CDR3 is TGCGCCAGCAGCTTGGAGGCAGGGGGCTTCGCTGAAGCTTTCTTT. It encodes CASSLEAGGFAEAFF.

A single count supports this clone. V gene TRBV11-2 combines with J gene TRBJ1-2, with a tentative D call TRBD1 (5 bases). The germline CDR1 and CDR2 sequences are SGHAT and FQNNGV. Trimming shortened V by 0 bases and J by 2 bases, and 7 bases separated the two germline ends. This CDR3 contains 14 residues. This CDR3 is CASSLDGGNYGYTF. The CDR3 nucleotides read TGTGCCAGCAGCTTAGATGGGGGGAACTATGGCTACACCTTC.

The genes are TRBV19 and TRBJ2-3; 9 nucleotides match TRBD2. V shed 3 bases and J 3 bases; nucleotides not matched to a gene: 4. Germline V gene sequence: CDR1 LNHDA, CDR2 SQIVND (reference sequence). The CDR3 has 15 residues. DNA of the CDR3: TGTGCCAGTAGTATGATGCGGGGGGGGACAGATACGCAGTATTTT. Protein: CASSMMRGGTDTQYF.

The V call is TRBV5-8, the J call TRBJ1-5; D gene unclear. This CDR3 contains 14 residues. CDR1 is SGHTS and CDR2 is YDEGEE in the germline V gene. V lost 1 base, J lost 4 bases, and 9 bases lay in between. DNA of the CDR3: TGTGCCAGCAGCTTGTGGGCAGAGAATCAGCCCCAGCATTTT. Amino acid sequence: CASSLWAENQPQHF.

The gene calls are TRBV18 and TRBJ2-7; weak D call: TRBD2 (5 bases). The CDR3 sequence is 14 residues long. In germline, CDR1 is KGHSH, CDR2 LQKENI. V gave up 2 bases and J gave up 3 bases, with 11 bases separating them. Here the CDR3 reads CASSPGQRLYEQYF. In nucleotides, the CDR3 is TGTGCCAGCTCACCAGGGCAGCGGCTCTACGAGCAGTACTTC.

This chain joins TRBV5-1 and TRBJ2-5, with 11 bases fitting TRBD2. Germline CDR1 reads SGHRS; CDR2 reads YFSETQ. The CDR3 has 15 amino acids. V gave up 1 base and J gave up 4 bases; unmatched junction bases: 3. Here the CDR3 reads CASSLTSGSLETQYF. CDR3 in DNA: TGCGCCAGCAGCTTGACTAGCGGGAGTTTAGAGACCCAGTACTTC. Supplemented by reference TRBV5-1 and TRBJ2-5, the full variable domain reads KAGVTQTPRYLIKTRGQQVTLSCSPISGHRSVSWYQQTPGQGLQFLFEYFSETQRNKGNFPGRFSGRQFSNSRSEMNVSTLELGDSALYLCASSLTSGSLETQYFGPGTRLLVL.

The chain couples TRBV7-2 to TRBJ2-7; 7 bases are a match to TRBD1. This CDR3 comprises 15 residues. From germline, CDR1 is SGHTA and CDR2 FQGNSA. V lost 1 base to trimming and J lost 2 bases; unmatched junction nucleotides: 5. The chain's CDR3 is CASSLDGTAAYEQYF. In DNA, the CDR3 is TGTGCCAGCAGCTTAGATGGGACAGCTGCCTACGAGCAGTACTTC.

This clone has more than one count but fewer than ten. V usage is TRBV11-3 and J usage is TRBJ2-2; 7 bases agree with TRBD1. The germline gives CDR1 SGHNT, CDR2 YENEEA. V was clipped by 5 bases and J by 4 bases; unmatched bases: 7. The CDR3 totals 15 residues. The CDR3 sequence is CASSRPGQTTGELFF. As DNA, the CDR3 is TGTGCCAGCAGCCGACCGGGACAGACCACCGGGGAGCTGTTTTTT.

This clone was seen a single time. The V and J genes are TRBV24-1 and TRBJ2-2; possibly TRBD2 for D (5 bases). Trimming pared 3 bases from V and 7 bases from J, leaving 8 bases between. This CDR3 spans 13 amino acids. The germline V gene has CDR1 KGHDR and CDR2 SFDVKD. The CDR3 nucleotides read TGTGCCACCAGTGATCTTAGCGTCGGGGAGCTGTTTTTT. Its protein is CATSDLSVGELFF.

The chain is built from TRBV11-2 and TRBJ2-7, with unresolved D. V lost 0 bases to trimming and J lost 3 bases, with 9 bases between them. From germline, CDR1 is SGHAT and CDR2 FQNNGV. This CDR3 spans 14 amino acids. The CDR3 spells CASSLDEQIYEQYF. The DNA for the CDR3 is TGTGCCAGCAGCTTAGATGAACAGATCTACGAGCAGTACTTC.

The chain employs TRBV6-5 and TRBJ1-2; 9 nucleotides match TRBD1. CDR3 size: 13 residues. The junction had 7 bases not matched to a gene; V was cut back by 7 bases and J by 7 bases. Germline CDR1 reads MNHEY; CDR2 reads SVGAGI. Written as DNA, the CDR3 is TGTGCCAGCACTTTGGGACAGGGCCGTGGCTACACCTTC. Protein sequence: CASTLGQGRGYTF.

The table lists this clone with a few counts. V usage is TRBV5-1 and J usage is TRBJ1-3; D uncertain. Deletions cut 3 bases from V and 0 bases from J, with 13 bases between. CDR1 SGHRS and CDR2 YFSETQ come from the germline V gene. The CDR3 totals 16 residues. For the CDR3, the DNA is TGCGCCAGCAGCTCCTCCTATGTGAGCTCTGGAAACACCATATATTTT. Translated, it gives CASSSSYVSSGNTIYF.

A note on this clone: No conserved phenylalanine or tryptophan ends this CDR3, so it is likely a read error. It is unclear where the CDR3 begins or ends on the DNA, so no DNA is shown, and the CDR3 is as TCRdb lists it. This chain joins TRBV2 and TRBJ2-7; the table's D call TRBD1 went unverified against the DNA. CDR1 SNHLY and CDR2 FYNNEI come from the germline V gene. 11 amino acids form the CDR3, both terminal residues included. CDR3 amino acids: CASSESGDRTT.

The chain links TRBV19 to TRBJ2-7, with 9 bases fitting TRBD1. Germline CDR1 is LNHDA and CDR2 is SQIVND (reference sequence). This CDR3 has 13 amino acids. The junction had 6 bases not matched to a gene; V was cut back by 6 bases and J by 6 bases. CDR3 bases: TGTGCCAGTAGGAAGACAGGGGGGTCCGAGCAGTACTTC. This gives the protein CASRKTGGSEQYF.

The rearrangement uses TRBV10-3 and TRBJ1-4; D possibly corresponds to TRBD1 (6 bases). Trimming left V 9 bases short and J 7 bases short, with 12 bases between. Looked up from germline, CDR1 is ENHRY and CDR2 is SYGVKD. The CDR3 is 12 amino acids. The CDR3 spells CAIGGAGEKLFF. In DNA, the CDR3 is TGTGCCATAGGGGGGGCAGGTGAAAAACTGTTTTTT.

V is TRBV5-6 and J is TRBJ2-7, with 8 nucleotides matching TRBD1. Unmatched junction bases numbered 5, after V lost 5 bases and J lost 1 base. CDR3 length: 14 residues. Looked up from germline, CDR1 is SGHDT and CDR2 is YYEEEE. The CDR3 sequence: CASRPGTGSYEQYF. CDR3 bases: TGTGCCAGCAGACCCGGGACAGGTTCCTACGAGCAGTACTTC.

The rearrangement joins TRBV7-9 to TRBJ1-1; 8 nucleotides align to TRBD1. Germline lookup yields CDR1 SEHNR and CDR2 FQNEAQ (reference sequence). Germline trimming cut 8 bases from V and 0 bases from J; bases unmatched to any gene: 8. The CDR3 sequence is 15 residues long. CDR3 sequence: CASGFLGQVNTEAFF. For the CDR3, the DNA is TGTGCCAGCGGTTTTCTGGGACAGGTGAACACTGAAGCTTTCTTT.

This clone was seen once. The V call is TRBV6-2 or TRBV6-3, the J call TRBJ1-1, with a weak D call TRBD1 (6 bases). Germline loops: CDR1 MNHEY, CDR2 SVGEGT. The CDR3 has 16 amino acids. V lost 5 bases to trimming and J lost 0 bases, with 16 bases between them. CDR3 protein: CASSRPITGLNTEAFF. The CDR3 DNA reads as TGTGCCAGCAGTCGACCAATAACAGGGCTGAACACTGAAGCTTTCTTT.

The chain carries TRBV10-3 and TRBJ2-1; D perhaps matches TRBD2 (6 bases). The V end lost 6 bases, the J end lost 4 bases, and 10 bases lay between the germline ends. The CDR3 totals 13 residues. Looked up from germline, CDR1 is ENHRY and CDR2 is SYGVKD. The CDR3 nucleotides read TGTGCCATCAGGGGACTTACATACAATGAGCAGTTCTTC. Its protein product is CAIRGLTYNEQFF.

The V gene is TRBV28, the J gene TRBJ1-1; 9 bases align to TRBD1. The CDR3 covers 15 residues. CDR1 MDHEN and CDR2 SYDVKM come from the germline V gene. The junction had 8 bases not matched to a gene; V was cut back by 5 bases and J by 4 bases. CDR3 loop: CASSPQGAGSTEAFF. The CDR3 DNA reads TGTGCCAGCAGTCCACAGGGGGCTGGGAGCACTGAAGCTTTCTTT.

CDR3 sequence (DNA): TGTGCCAGCAGTCCAGCGGGAATGGGAGAGACCCAGTACTTC. Its translation: CASSPAGMGETQYF. The chain joins TRBV28 to TRBJ2-5; the match to TRBD2 covers 7 bases. The CDR3 has 14 residues. Unmatched junction bases numbered 7, after V lost 5 bases and J lost 4 bases. Germline V lookup: CDR1 MDHEN, CDR2 SYDVKM.

This rearrangement joins TRBV4-2 to TRBJ1-5; 8 bases agree with TRBD1. The germline gives CDR1 LGHNA, CDR2 YNFKEQ. V trimming: 3 bases; J trimming: 7 bases; junction bases outside the gene matches: 14. This CDR3 contains 17 residues. CDR3 protein: CASSHLAAGQGGQPQHF. CDR3 DNA: TGTGCCAGCAGCCATCTCGCCGCTGGACAGGGAGGACAGCCCCAGCATTTT.

J is TRBJ1-2 and V is TRBV19; 7 bases align to TRBD1. Germline loops: CDR1 LNHDA, CDR2 SQIVND (reference sequence). The CDR3 has 18 residues. V dropped 9 bases and J dropped 8; count of bases not matched to a gene: 27. The DNA for the CDR3 is TGTGCCAGAACCGGGGACCGATGGTGTGGGGACAGTATTGGCGGCTACACCTTC. This encodes CARTGDRWCGDSIGGYTF.

The V gene is TRBV4-3, the J gene TRBJ1-4; TRBD1 might be the D (5 bases). Germline V lookup: CDR1 LGHNA, CDR2 YSLEER. The CDR3 loop spans 15 amino acids. V lost 5 bases to trimming and J lost 7 bases, with 17 bases between them. DNA for the CDR3: TGCGCCAGCAGCGGCTGGGACGTCGGGGGTGAAAAACTGTTTTTT. Translation: CASSGWDVGGEKLFF.

This chain joins TRBV9 and TRBJ1-1; D may be TRBD1 (5 bases). V lost 4 bases to trimming and J lost 1 base, with 11 bases between them. Per the germline V gene, CDR1 is SGDLS and CDR2 is YYNGEE. There are 14 residues in the CDR3. The CDR3 is CASSPQDKNTEAFF. The CDR3 DNA sequence: TGTGCCAGCAGCCCTCAGGACAAGAACACTGAAGCTTTCTTT.

The chain employs TRBV9 and TRBJ2-2; TRBD2 agrees at 7 bases. Germline V gives CDR1 SGDLS, CDR2 YYNGEE. V was clipped by 0 bases and J by 4 bases; unmatched bases: 3. This CDR3 contains 15 residues. The CDR3 DNA reads as TGTGCCAGCAGCGTAGCACGGACTAGCACCGGGGAGCTGTTTTTT. Its translation: CASSVARTSTGELFF. Based on the CDR3 plus reference TRBV9 and TRBJ2-2, the full variable domain is DSGVTQTPKHLITATGQRVTLRCSPRSGDLSVYWYQQSLDQGLQFLIQYYNGEERAKGNILERFSAQQFPDLHSELNLSSLELGDSALYFCASSVARTSTGELFFGEGSRLTVL.

This rearrangement joins TRBV23-1 to TRBJ2-5; 11 positions match TRBD1. TRBV23-1 is recorded as an ORF, its role being uncertain. This CDR3 region has 19 residues. Losses at the gene ends were 3 bases for V and 2 bases for J; bases not matched to a gene: 14. CDR3 residues: CASSQQNRTGGAGQETQYF. The CDR3 nucleotides are TGCGCCAGCAGTCAGCAAAACAGGACAGGGGGCGCGGGGCAAGAGACCCAGTACTTC.

The V and J genes are TRBV9 and TRBJ2-1; D gene uncertain. CDR3 length: 13 amino acids. Trimming removed 0 bases from V and 7 bases from J, with 8 bases in between. Germline-derived CDR1 and CDR2 are SGDLS and YYNGEE. The DNA for the CDR3 is TGTGCCAGCAGCGTAGGGCTGGAGAATGAGCAGTTCTTC. Its protein is CASSVGLENEQFF.

The chain uses TRBV11-1 and TRBJ2-7, with 7 bases aligning to TRBD1. Trimming took 6 bases from V and 4 from J; bases not matched to a gene: 9. The CDR3 consists of 14 residues. Germline CDR1 SGHAT, CDR2 FQDESV (reference sequence). The DNA for the CDR3 is TGTGCCAGCAGGGAACAGGGGATCGGGTACGAGCAGTACTTC. The encoded protein is CASREQGIGYEQYF. The full variable domain, rest sourced from reference TRBV11-1 and TRBJ2-7, is EAEVAQSPRYKITEKSQAVAFWCDPISGHATLYWYRQILGQGPELLVQFQDESVVDDSQLPKDRFSAERLKGVDSTLKIQPAELGDSAMYLCASREQGIGYEQYFGPGTRLTVT.

The chain recombines TRBV3-1 (or the pseudogene TRBV3-2) with TRBJ1-4, with TRBD1 matching 9 bases. Per the germline V gene, CDR1 is LGHDT and CDR2 is YNNKEL (reference sequence). V shed 1 base and J 4 bases; nucleotides not matched to a gene: 1. CDR3 length: 15 residues. Here the CDR3 DNA reads TGTGCCAGCAGCCAAGGGACAGGGGTTAATGAAAAACTGTTTTTT. Residues: CASSQGTGVNEKLFF.

Written as DNA, the CDR3 is TGCGCCAGCAGCCAAGTTAGCGGGAGGTTTATAGATACGCAGTATTTT. Translation: CASSQVSGRFIDTQYF. The chain combines TRBV4-1 with TRBJ2-3; 10 nucleotides line up with TRBD2. The germline V gene has CDR1 MGHRA and CDR2 YSYEKL. The junction had 6 bases not matched to a gene; V was cut back by 1 base and J by 5 bases. This CDR3 has 16 amino acids.